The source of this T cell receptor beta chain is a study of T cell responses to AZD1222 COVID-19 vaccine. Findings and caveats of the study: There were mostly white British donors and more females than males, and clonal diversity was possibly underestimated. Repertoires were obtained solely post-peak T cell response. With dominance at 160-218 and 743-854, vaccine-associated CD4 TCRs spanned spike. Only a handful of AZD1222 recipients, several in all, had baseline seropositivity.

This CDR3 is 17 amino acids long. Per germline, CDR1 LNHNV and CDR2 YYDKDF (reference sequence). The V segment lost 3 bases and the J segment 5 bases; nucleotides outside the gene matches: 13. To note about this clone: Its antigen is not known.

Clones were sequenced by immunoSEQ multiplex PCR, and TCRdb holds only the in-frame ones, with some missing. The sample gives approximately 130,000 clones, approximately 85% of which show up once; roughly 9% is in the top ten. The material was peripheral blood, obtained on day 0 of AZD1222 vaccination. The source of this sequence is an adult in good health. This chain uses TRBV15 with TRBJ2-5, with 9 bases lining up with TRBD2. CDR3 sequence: CATSRRGSGSFGETQYF. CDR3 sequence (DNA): TGTGCCACCAGCAGGAGGGGTAGCGGGAGTTTTGGGGAGACCCAGTACTTC.